This T cell receptor (beta chain) was recovered during a study of cytomegalovirus exposure and HLA in healthy donors. The protocol was immunoSEQ multiplex PCR, while the TCRdb copy is restricted to in-frame clones and leaves out a portion. The sample yields 100,000 to 120,000 clones, roughly nine tenths seen once. CDR1 ENHRY and CDR2 SYGVKD come from the germline V gene. Trimming at V came to 8 bases and at J to 10 bases, leaving 11 bases not matched to a gene. The CDR3 length is 14 residues. Study results and limitations: The tendency of first-cohort TCR clusters to co-occur in the 120 or so validation repertoires emerged from a later analysis. Rarity characterized most TCR sequences, yet some public TCRs appeared in many donors. The authors listed approximately 150 TCR beta chains as cytomegalovirus-associated.

A few counts support this clone. Antigen specificity is unknown. The chain couples TRBV10-3 to TRBJ1-6; 7 bases agree with TRBD1. This clonotype was sampled from a woman younger than 30 in good health and CMV-seronegative. Material for sequencing was PBMCs. CDR3 in DNA: TGTGCCATCGGTCTAACAGGGGAAGGATCACCCCTCCACTTT. Translation: CAIGLTGEGSPLHF.